Reported below is one TCR beta chain. Its antigen is undetermined. The whole isolated RNA underwent reverse transcription, so sequencing captured expressed TCRB transcripts. Libraries were prepared by immunoSEQ multiplex PCR; TCRdb keeps only in-frame clonotypes and omits some of them. Of 600,000 to 700,000 clones in the sample, approximately 13% were seen once. These data are taken from a study of beta chain features in type 1 diabetes. Study-wide points: Shorter TCRB CDR3s, moderately but significantly so, were found in Type 1 diabetes patients in all four CD4+ subsets. Researchers reported that naive, central memory and Treg TCRB repertoires appeared more similar in patients than in healthy donors.

J was trimmed by 1 base and V by 1 base; bases with no gene match: 4. Germline CDR1 SGDLS, CDR2 YYNGEE. The CDR3 covers 16 residues. Source material: naive CD4+ T cells from blood. The receptor was isolated from a man in his thirties or forties with type 1 diabetes. The genes are TRBV9 and TRBJ2-2; TRBD1 matches at 7 bases. The CDR3 bases are TGTGCCAGCAGCGTATTTAGGACAGGGAACACCGGGGAGCTGTTTTTT. Translated: CASSVFRTGNTGELFF. The whole variable domain, filled in from reference TRBV9 and TRBJ2-2, reads DSGVTQTPKHLITATGQRVTLRCSPRSGDLSVYWYQQSLDQGLQFLIQYYNGEERAKGNILERFSAQQFPDLHSELNLSSLELGDSALYFCASSVFRTGNTGELFFGEGSRLTVL.